The rows below give T cell receptor beta chains drawn from one sample of a study of CD8 T cells in Susac syndrome. TCRdb used MiXCR to reprocess the immunoSEQ multiplex PCR reads, holding one entry per CDR3 protein. The data contain 300,000 to 350,000 distinct CDR3 sequences, about 90% of them seen just once; the ten biggest clones take up more than 0.06%. The specimen sequenced was CD4+ T cells from PBMCs. The origin of the receptors is a human donor with multiple sclerosis. Each CDR3 is given with its conserved first and last residue. Fields, in order: clone size, J gene, V gene, D gene, CDR3 DNA, CDR3 protein. D genes are given only for firm matches. Some rows have no size entry. The others give once, few or many, or a class for an expanded clone.

- | TRBJ2-7 | TRBV29-1 | - | TGCAGCGTTGTCCCACAGTGGGGGTCGGACGAGCAGTACTTC | CSVVPQWGSDEQYF
- | TRBJ2-7 | TRBV7-8 | TRBD1 | TGTGCCAGCAGCCCAGAACAGGGGCCCCCCTACGAGCAGTACTTC | CASSPEQGPPYEQYF
few | TRBJ2-3 | TRBV30 | TRBD2 | TGTGCCTGGGCTAGCGGGACCACAGATACGCAGTATTTT | CAWASGTTDTQYF
once | TRBJ1-2 | TRBV7-3 | - | TGTGCCAGCACATTTGTCCCAGGGGAAGGTGGCTACACCTTC | CASTFVPGEGGYTF
- | TRBJ2-1 | TRBV4-1 | TRBD2 | TGCGCCAGCAGCCAAGGGCCCCCGGGCGGGAGGGCCAGGGAGCAGTTCTTC | CASSQGPPGGRAREQFF
- | TRBJ2-6 | TRBV6-2/TRBV6-3 | TRBD2 | TGTGCCAGCAGTCGGGGGGTTGCCGGGGCCAACGTCCTGACTTTC | CASSRGVAGANVLTF
- | TRBJ2-5 | TRBV5-1 | - | TGCGCCAGCAGCTTGACCGCGGGCCAAGAGACCCAGTACTTC | CASSLTAGQETQYF
- | TRBJ2-4 | TRBV20-1 | - | TGCAGTGCTAGTACCCGGGGGGCCAAAAACATTCAGTACTTC | CSASTRGAKNIQYF
- | TRBJ1-2 | TRBV7-2 | TRBD1 | TGTGCCAGCAGCTTAGGAACCGGGACAGGCTACGGCTACACCTTC | CASSLGTGTGYGYTF
- | TRBJ1-3 | TRBV7-9 | - | TGTGCCAGCAGCTTAGCTTCGGGGGGAAACACCATATATTTT | CASSLASGGNTIYF
- | TRBJ1-5 | TRBV20-1 | - | TGCAGTGCTAGAGATTCGACTCAGCCCCAGCATTTT | CSARDSTQPQHF
once | TRBJ2-5 | TRBV14 | - | TGTGCCAGCAGCCAAGGTAGAAGCCGCCAGTACTTC | CASSQGRSRQYF
- | TRBJ1-4 | TRBV4-3 | - | TGCGCCAGCAGCCACACAGGGTTAGCTAATGAAAAACTGTTTTTT | CASSHTGLANEKLFF
- | TRBJ2-5 | TRBV5-1 | - | TGCGCCAGCAGCTTACGTACTAGTTTCGAAGAGACCCAGTACTTC | CASSLRTSFEETQYF
- | TRBJ2-1 | TRBV6-5 | TRBD2 | TGTGCCAGCAACGGACTAGCGGGAGATGGGCAGTTCTTC | CASNGLAGDGQFF
few | TRBJ2-7 | TRBV7-2 | - | TGTGCCAGCAGCTACCACGACGAGCAGTACTTC | CASSYHDEQYF
- | TRBJ2-7 | TRBV5-1 | - | TGCGCCAGCAGCTTACGGGTCAGGAGCTCCTACGAGCAGTACTTC | CASSLRVRSSYEQYF
- | TRBJ2-3 | TRBV4-3 | TRBD1 | TGCGCCAGCAGCCAAGGGTTGCGAGGGGGCGGGACAGATACGCAGTATTTT | CASSQGLRGGGTDTQYF
- | TRBJ2-2 | TRBV6-2/TRBV6-3 | TRBD2 | TGTGCCAGCAGTTACACTAGCGGGTCCAGCGGGGAGCTGTTTTTT | CASSYTSGSSGELFF
- | TRBJ2-1 | TRBV11-2 | - | TGTGCCAGCAGCTTAGGCGCCGGTTCCTTCTACAATGAGCAGTTCTTC | CASSLGAGSFYNEQFF
- | TRBJ2-2 | TRBV20-1 | TRBD2 | TGCAGTGCTAGCGGGAGGGCAAACACCGGGGAGCTGTTTTTT | CSASGRANTGELFF
- | TRBJ2-7 | TRBV7-9 | - | TGTGCCAGCAGCTCCCTCGGGGCAGGGAGTCCCTACGAGCAGTACTTC | CASSSLGAGSPYEQYF
- | TRBJ2-2 | TRBV14 | - | TGTGCCAGCAGCGCAGGGACCATCACCGGGGAGCTGTTTTTT | CASSAGTITGELFF
once | TRBJ2-1 | TRBV5-6 | - | TGTGCCAGCAGCTTACGGGCTAACGCGCAGTTCTTC | CASSLRANAQFF
few | TRBJ1-4 | TRBV12-3/TRBV12-4 | - | TGTGCCAGCAGTTTGAATGAAAAACTGTTTTTT | CASSLNEKLFF
- | TRBJ2-3 | TRBV5-1 | TRBD2 | TGCGCCAGCAGCCCACCTACTAGCGGTATTCTCACAGATACGCAGTATTTT | CASSPPTSGILTDTQYF
- | TRBJ1-5 | TRBV7-2 | - | TGTGCCAGCAGCCTTACCGGGGGCGTAATTCAGCCCCAGCATTTT | CASSLTGGVIQPQHF
once | TRBJ1-2 | TRBV7-9 | TRBD1 | TGTGCCAGCAGCACCCTGACAGGGGGCTATGGCTACACCTTC | CASSTLTGGYGYTF
- | TRBJ2-7 | TRBV29-1 | TRBD1 | TGCAGCGCCGGGACAGGGAACTACGAGCAGTACTTC | CSAGTGNYEQYF
- | TRBJ1-5 | TRBV7-2 | - | TGTGCCAGCAGGGGGCCGAGCAATCAGCCCCAGCATTTT | CASRGPSNQPQHF
- | TRBJ1-2 | TRBV29-1 | - | TGCGGCTGCGGGGATGACTATGGCTACACCTTC | CGCGDDYGYTF
- | TRBJ2-2 | TRBV29-1 | TRBD2 | TGCAGCGCTTCGGCTAGTCCTGTAGCGGGAGAGGGGGGCGGGGAGCTGTTTTTT | CSASASPVAGEGGGELFF
- | TRBJ2-2 | TRBV7-6 | - | TGTGCCAGCAGCCCCGCCCGACAGACCGGGGAGCTGTTTTTT | CASSPARQTGELFF
- | TRBJ1-2 | TRBV12-3/TRBV12-4 | - | TGTGCCAGCAGTTTGGACGGCGGTGGCTACACCTTC | CASSLDGGGYTF
- | TRBJ1-1 | TRBV2 | TRBD1 | TGTGCCAGCAGTTTGGGACAGGTGATGAACACTGAAGCTTTCTTT | CASSLGQVMNTEAFF
- | TRBJ1-1 | TRBV28 | - | TGTGCCAGCAGAACTCTTTGGAACACTGAAGCTTTCTTT | CASRTLWNTEAFF
- | TRBJ1-2 | TRBV29-1 | TRBD1 | TGCAGCGTTGAACCTCCCGGGACAGGGGGCTACGATGGCTACACCTTC | CSVEPPGTGGYDGYTF
- | TRBJ1-3 | TRBV12-3/TRBV12-4 | - | TGTGCCAGCAGGCCCGAGGCGGTGGGAAACACCATATATTTT | CASRPEAVGNTIYF
- | TRBJ1-2 | TRBV21-1 | - | TGTGCCAGCAGCAAATGGCTCCGCGGCCCTAACTATGGCTACACCTTC | CASSKWLRGPNYGYTF
- | TRBJ1-1 | TRBV5-1 | TRBD1 | TGCGCCCCCCCGGGGACAGGGAACACTGAAGCTTTCTTT | CAPPGTGNTEAFF
- | TRBJ1-2 | TRBV3-1 | TRBD1 | TGTGCCAGCAGCCAAGAAATCAGGACAGGGGGTGGCTACACCTTC | CASSQEIRTGGGYTF
- | TRBJ1-6 | TRBV7-9 | - | TGTGCCAGCAGCCCTAGCGTGTACAGTACTAATTCACCCCTCCACTTT | CASSPSVYSTNSPLHF
once | TRBJ2-7 | TRBV19 | - | TGTGCCAGTAGTTTGGAGGCTCTCTCCTACGAGCAGTACTTC | CASSLEALSYEQYF
- | TRBJ2-6 | TRBV2 | - | TGTGCCAGCACCCAGCCACTGGTGTCCTCCGGGGCCAACGTCCTGACTTTC | CASTQPLVSSGANVLTF
- | TRBJ1-2 | TRBV4-1 | - | TGCGCCAGCAGCCCGGAGGGCCAGGGAGGCTATGGCTACACCTTC | CASSPEGQGGYGYTF
- | TRBJ1-1 | TRBV9 | - | TGTGCCAGCAGCGTAGGGGCAGGCTGGAGCACTGAAGCTTTCTTT | CASSVGAGWSTEAFF
- | TRBJ2-1 | TRBV20-1 | - | TGCAGTGCCCCCGGGGTGGTCCCCTACAATGAGCAGTTCTTC | CSAPGVVPYNEQFF
- | TRBJ2-3 | TRBV2 | TRBD2 | TGTGCCAGCAGTATGGCGGGGGGCACAGATACGCAGTATTTT | CASSMAGGTDTQYF
- | TRBJ2-2 | TRBV18 | TRBD1 | TGTGCCAGCTCACCCCCAGGGGGCGCGAACACCGGGGAGCTGTTTTTT | CASSPPGGANTGELFF
- | TRBJ2-2 | TRBV5-1 | TRBD2 | TGCGCCAGCAGCTTTTCCCCCACTAGCGGGAAGAACACCGGGGAGCTGTTTTTT | CASSFSPTSGKNTGELFF
once | TRBJ2-1 | TRBV30 | - | TGTGCCTGGAGTCCCCTAGCTGGGTCCTACAATGAGCAGTTCTTC | CAWSPLAGSYNEQFF